Sequencing of this T cell receptor beta chain was carried out in a study of T cells after yellow fever vaccination. The germline gives CDR1 LNHNV, CDR2 YYDKDF (reference sequence). Trimming shortened V by 0 bases and J by 7 bases, and 18 bases separated the two germline ends. This CDR3 spans 16 amino acids. Each CDR3 protein gets one entry after TCRdb re-called the 5' RACE reads with MiXCR. The table includes under 550,000 distinct CDR3 sequences, just over 20% detected once. The sample here was PBMCs, taken roughly 23 days after the first yellow fever vaccination. The sequence came from a man aged 18 to 29 who received the YFV17D yellow fever vaccine. The rearrangement joins TRBV15 to TRBJ1-2; perhaps TRBD1 as D (5 bases). The CDR3 coding sequence is TGTGCCACCAGCAGAGATCTTGCAGGGTCGGTCTCTGGCTACACCTTC. Its protein product is CATSRDLAGSVSGYTF.